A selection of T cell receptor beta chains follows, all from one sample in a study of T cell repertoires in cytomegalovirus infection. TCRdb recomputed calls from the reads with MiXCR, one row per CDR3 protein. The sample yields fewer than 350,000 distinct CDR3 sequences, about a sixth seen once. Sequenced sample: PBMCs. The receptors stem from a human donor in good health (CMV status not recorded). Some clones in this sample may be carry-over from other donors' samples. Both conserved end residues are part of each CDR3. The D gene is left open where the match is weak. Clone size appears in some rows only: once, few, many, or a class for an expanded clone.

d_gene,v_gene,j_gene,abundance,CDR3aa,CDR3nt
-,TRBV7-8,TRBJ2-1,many,CASSLQGLSNEQFF,TGTGCCAGCAGCTTACAGGGTTTGAGCAATGAGCAGTTCTTC
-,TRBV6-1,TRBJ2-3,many,CASSQAGSGTDTQYF,TGTGCCAGCAGCCAAGCAGGGAGTGGGACAGATACGCAGTATTTT
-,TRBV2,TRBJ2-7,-,CASRNDIYEQYF,TGTGCCAGCAGAAACGATATCTACGAGCAGTACTTC
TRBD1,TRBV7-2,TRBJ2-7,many,CASSPLPTGTYEQYF,TGTGCCAGCAGCCCCCTTCCGACAGGGACCTACGAGCAGTACTTC
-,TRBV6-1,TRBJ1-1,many,CASITRGTNTEAFF,TGTGCCAGCATCACCCGGGGGACGAACACTGAAGCTTTCTTT
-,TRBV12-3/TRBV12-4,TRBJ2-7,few,CASSSQGGPYEQYF,TGTGCCAGCAGTTCCCAGGGGGGCCCCTACGAGCAGTACTTC
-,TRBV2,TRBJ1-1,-,CASSERRGVGTEAFF,TGTGCCAGCAGTGAAAGAAGAGGGGTCGGGACTGAAGCTTTCTTT
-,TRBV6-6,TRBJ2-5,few,CASSSASETQYF,TGTGCCAGCAGTTCGGCATCAGAGACCCAGTACTTC
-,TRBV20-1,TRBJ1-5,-,CSARGARDQPQHF,TGCAGTGCTAGAGGCGCCAGAGATCAGCCCCAGCATTTT
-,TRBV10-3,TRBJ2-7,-,CAISDPWGESYEQYF,TGTGCCATCAGTGATCCCTGGGGTGAATCCTACGAGCAGTACTTC
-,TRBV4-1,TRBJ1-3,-,CASSQDREGRITIYF,TGCGCCAGCAGCCAAGATCGTGAAGGGAGAATCACCATATATTTT
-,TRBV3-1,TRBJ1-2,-,CASSREGEDYGYTF,TGTGCCAGCAGCCGGGAAGGAGAGGACTATGGCTACACCTTC
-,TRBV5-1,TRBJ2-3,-,CASSLSSLDTQYF,TGCGCCAGCAGCTTGTCTAGTTTGGATACGCAGTATTTT
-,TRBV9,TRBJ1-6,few,CASSSQQGSPLHF,TGTGCCAGCAGCTCACAACAGGGTTCACCCCTCCACTTT
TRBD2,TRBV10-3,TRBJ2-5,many,CAISGSGVQETQYF,TGTGCCATCAGTGGGAGCGGGGTCCAAGAGACCCAGTACTTC
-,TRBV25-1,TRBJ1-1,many,CASSAPHGTPGTWHTEAFF,TGTGCCAGCAGTGCTCCTCATGGAACCCCAGGGACCTGGCACACTGAAGCTTTCTTT
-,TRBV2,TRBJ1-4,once,CASSGQGKLFF,TGTGCCAGCAGTGGGCAAGGGAAACTGTTTTTT
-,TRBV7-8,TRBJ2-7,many,CASSSHRVGGGQYF,TGTGCCAGCAGCAGTCACAGGGTAGGGGGAGGGCAGTACTTC
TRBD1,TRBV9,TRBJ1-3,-,CASSVSNRGAGNTIYF,TGTGCCAGCAGCGTCTCCAACAGGGGGGCTGGAAACACCATATATTTT
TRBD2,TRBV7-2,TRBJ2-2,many,CASSMRLASTGELFF,TGTGCCAGCAGCATGAGACTAGCTAGCACCGGGGAGCTGTTTTTT
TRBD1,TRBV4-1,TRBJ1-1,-,CASSQDARGLTEAFF,TGCGCCAGCAGCCAAGATGCGAGGGGGCTGACTGAAGCTTTCTTT
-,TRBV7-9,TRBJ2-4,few,CASSLVGGGNIQYF,TGTGCCAGCAGCTTAGTGGGCGGAGGGAACATTCAGTACTTC
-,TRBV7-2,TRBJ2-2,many,CASSLVGGTGELFF,TGTGCCAGCAGCTTAGTTGGCGGCACCGGGGAGCTGTTTTTT
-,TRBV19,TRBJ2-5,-,CASSLNRDRQETQYF,TGTGCCAGTAGTTTAAACCGGGACCGCCAAGAGACCCAGTACTTC
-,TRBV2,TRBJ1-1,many,CASSLLNTEAFF,TGTGCCAGCAGTCTGCTGAACACTGAAGCTTTCTTT
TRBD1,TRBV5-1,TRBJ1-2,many,CASSPDGQGTYTF,TGCGCCAGCAGCCCCGACGGACAGGGTACCTACACCTTC
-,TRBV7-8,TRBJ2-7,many,CASSLAGTLAHEQYF,TGTGCCAGCAGCTTAGCCGGGACGCTCGCCCACGAGCAGTACTTC
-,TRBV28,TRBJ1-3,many,CASSRERGRYSGNTIYF,TGTGCCAGCAGTCGCGAGAGGGGCCGGTACTCTGGAAACACCATATATTTT
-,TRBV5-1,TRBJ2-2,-,CASSFDAWELFF,TGCGCCAGCAGCTTTGACGCCTGGGAGCTGTTTTTT
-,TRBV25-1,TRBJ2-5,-,CASSVYETQYF,TGTGCCAGCAGTGTCTACGAGACCCAGTACTTC
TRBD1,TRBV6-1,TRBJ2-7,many,CASSRTGLEYEQYF,TGTGCCAGCAGTAGGACAGGGCTGGAGTACGAGCAGTACTTC
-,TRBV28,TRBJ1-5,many,CASTPGGRDNQPQHF,TGTGCCAGCACCCCTGGAGGCAGGGACAATCAGCCCCAGCATTTT
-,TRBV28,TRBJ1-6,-,CASSAPQTSPLHF,TGTGCCAGCAGTGCACCCCAGACATCACCCCTCCACTTT
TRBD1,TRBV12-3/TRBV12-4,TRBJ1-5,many,CASSSGTGVQPQHF,TGTGCCAGCAGTTCCGGGACAGGGGTTCAGCCCCAGCATTTT
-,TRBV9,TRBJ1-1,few,CASSVAPGEENEAFF,TGTGCCAGCAGCGTAGCCCCAGGGGAGGAGAATGAAGCTTTCTTT
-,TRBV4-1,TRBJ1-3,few,CASSRGSSGNTIYF,TGCGCCAGCAGCCGCGGATCATCTGGAAACACCATATATTTT
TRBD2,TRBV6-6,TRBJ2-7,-,CASSEQGGQYF,TGTGCCAGCAGTGAGCAGGGAGGGCAGTATTTC
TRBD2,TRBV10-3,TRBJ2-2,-,CAISAGLAGNTGELFF,TGTGCCATCTCCGCGGGACTAGCGGGGAACACCGGGGAGCTGTTTTTT
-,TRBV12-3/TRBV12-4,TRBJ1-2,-,CASSFLPGQGYTF,TGTGCCAGCAGTTTCCTGCCGGGGCAAGGCTACACCTTC
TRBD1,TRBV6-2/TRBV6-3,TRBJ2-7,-,CASSYGPGQESYEQYF,TGTGCCAGCAGTTACGGGCCGGGACAGGAAAGCTACGAGCAGTACTTC
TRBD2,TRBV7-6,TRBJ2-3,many,CASSLGGDYLADTQYF,TGTGCCAGCAGCTTAGGGGGGGACTACCTGGCAGATACGCAGTATTTT
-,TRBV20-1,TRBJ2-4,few,CSAGSRQKNIQYF,TGCAGTGCTGGTTCCAGGCAAAAAAACATTCAGTACTTC
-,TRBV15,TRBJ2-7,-,CATSRSGLGNDEQYF,TGTGCCACCAGCAGGTCCGGGCTCGGTAACGACGAGCAGTACTTC
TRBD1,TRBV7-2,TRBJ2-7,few,CASSFGTGEYEQYF,TGTGCCAGCAGCTTCGGGACAGGGGAGTACGAGCAGTACTTC
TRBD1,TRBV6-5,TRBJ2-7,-,CASSYSGTGMYEQYF,TGTGCCAGCAGTTACAGCGGGACAGGGATGTACGAGCAGTACTTC
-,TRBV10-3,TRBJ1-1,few,CAISELGGGGTEAFF,TGTGCCATCAGTGAATTAGGAGGGGGGGGAACTGAAGCTTTCTTT
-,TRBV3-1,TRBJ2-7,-,CASSQATGVAEQYF,TGTGCCAGCAGCCAAGCTACCGGGGTCGCGGAGCAGTACTTC
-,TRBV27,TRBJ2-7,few,CASSLWPGAYEQYF,TGTGCCAGCAGTTTATGGCCGGGGGCCTACGAGCAGTACTTC
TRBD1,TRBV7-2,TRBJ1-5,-,CASSLVTGIDQPQHF,TGTGCCAGCAGCTTAGTGACAGGGATAGATCAGCCCCAGCATTTT
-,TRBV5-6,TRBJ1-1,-,CASSLATASEAFF,TGTGCCAGCAGCTTGGCGACGGCATCTGAAGCTTTCTTT
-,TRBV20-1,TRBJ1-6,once,CSARDQGPNSPLHF,TGCAGTGCTAGAGATCAGGGCCCAAATTCACCCCTCCACTTT
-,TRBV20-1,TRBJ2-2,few,CSATLSGRTGELFF,TGCAGTGCCACCCTCAGCGGGCGCACCGGGGAGCTGTTTTTT
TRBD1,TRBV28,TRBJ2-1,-,CASSGYRGDEQFF,TGTGCCAGCAGTGGTTACAGGGGTGATGAGCAGTTCTTC